This T cell receptor beta chain was found in a study of T-cell memory formation after mild COVID-19. Study outcomes and limitations: Most CD4+ clones that shrank were in CM and EM, while CD8+ ones turned up in EMRA.

TCR alpha and TCR beta cDNA libraries carrying sample barcodes and UMIs came from 5'RACE with constant-segment primers. A single record per CDR3 protein comes from TCRdb applying MiXCR to the 5' RACE reads. The table has 540,000 or so distinct CDR3 sequences, about a fifth seen once. Of note for this clonotype: Its antigen is still unknown.

Germline V gene data show CDR1 as DFQATT and CDR2 as SNEGSKA (reference sequence). Trimming stripped 1 base from V and 3 bases from J, with 10 bases between. The CDR3 contains 13 residues. The source of this sequence is an adult woman who had mild COVID-19 (a few samples of this study predate the infection). Cell type and time point are not known. The rearrangement links TRBV20-1 to TRBJ2-7; D may be TRBD2 (5 bases). The sample was PBMCs or a T cell subset sorted from them (not recorded which). CDR3 protein: CSARGRRGYEQYF. DNA of the CDR3: TGCAGTGCTAGAGGGAGGCGTGGCTACGAGCAGTACTTC.